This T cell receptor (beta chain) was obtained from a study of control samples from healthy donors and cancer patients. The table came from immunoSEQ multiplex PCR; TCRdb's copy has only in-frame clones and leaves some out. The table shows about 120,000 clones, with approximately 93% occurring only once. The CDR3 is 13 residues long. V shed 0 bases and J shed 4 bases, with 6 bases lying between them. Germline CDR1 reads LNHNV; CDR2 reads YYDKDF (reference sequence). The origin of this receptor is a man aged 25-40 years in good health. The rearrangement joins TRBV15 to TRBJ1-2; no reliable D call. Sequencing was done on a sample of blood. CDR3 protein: CATSRDPGYGYTF. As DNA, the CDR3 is TGTGCCACCAGCAGAGATCCTGGCTATGGCTACACCTTC.